What follows describes a single TCR beta chain. Which antigen it targets is not known. Base qualities were left out, and no much larger clone turns up one base away. This sample is drawn from a study of cytomegalovirus exposure and HLA in healthy donors (dated by TCRdb to about 2017). As for the study more broadly: According to a later analysis, the approximately 130 validation repertoires were produced on the same platform as the 700 or so repertoires of the first cohort. High-throughput TCR immunosequencing, statistical association of individual TCRs with disease status, and machine learning were combined to predict cytomegalovirus infection status. The study was designed to test whether signatures of past pathogen exposure could be identified by cataloging public T cell receptors. A separate validation cohort of 100 to 150 different subjects was used in addition to the approximately 640-subject first cohort.

CDR1 and CDR2, per the germline V gene (reference sequence), are LNHDA and SQIVND. The CDR3 contains 16 residues, cysteine and phenylalanine counted. Only CDR3 DNA remains: 48 bases, in frame from the first base. After removal of 0 bases from V and 4 bases from J, the junction retains 4 bases not matched to a gene. Receptors were amplified or captured by the immunoSEQ multiplex PCR assay. Per the source publication's procedure: To diagnose cytomegalovirus status from the catalog of TCR beta chain sequences, a statistical classification framework was built. Not all clones reach the TCRdb copy of this immuneACCESS table, which keeps in-frame sequences only. Checked studies attribute under half of the gap to unresolved V genes and leave the rest unexplained. V, J and clone size reflect that table, while D and trimming were determined from the DNA. The sample table records 98,000 or so clones; around 85% of these occur just once. 3% to 3.5% of the sample belongs to the ten largest clones.

The donors were included in the validation cohort of around 120 subjects, a group kept apart from the approximately 700-subject first cohort. Study-level results and caveats: In vitro tests confirmed that three of the cytomegalovirus-associated TCR beta chains recognize cytomegalovirus antigens. According to the authors, the approach could potentially be generalized to other disease states and immunological phenotypes. A later analysis lacked HLA typing for the validation cohort, so it scored co-occurrence in that cohort across all 110 or so repertoires. The study gave a list of around 170 TCR beta chains associated with cytomegalovirus. Most TCR sequences were observed very rarely across donors, whereas some public TCRs were present in many individuals. Cytomegalovirus status was reported to be diagnosed by the classifier with high specificity and sensitivity in both the original and validation cohorts. A later analysis found that TCRs clustered in the first cohort also tended to co-occur in the 120 validation repertoires, with approximately 93% of cluster scores above 0.

The receptor was isolated from a woman aged 18-29 years in good health and CMV-seronegative. The V and J genes are TRBV19 and TRBJ2-1; 9 of the junction bases match TRBD2. The sequencing input was PBMCs. CDR3 reads: CASSIDASGDYNEQFF. At the DNA level, the sequence is TGTGCCAGTAGTATAGATGCTAGCGGGGATTACAATGAGCAGTTCTTC.